These 22 T cell receptor beta chains were sequenced from one sample in a study of cytomegalovirus exposure and HLA in healthy donors. The study ran its PCR with 60 Vbeta and 13 Jbeta primers. Assay: immunoSEQ multiplex PCR; the TCRdb copy retains only in-frame clones and omits some. The data contain around 80,000 clones, 60% to 80% of them seen just once; the ten biggest clones take up 6%. Material for sequencing was PBMCs. The receptors originated from a female donor in good health and CMV-seronegative.

This clone was counted a single time. The chain couples TRBV28 to TRBJ2-7, with D tentatively TRBD1 (5 bases). Germline CDR1 and CDR2: MDHEN and SYDVKM. This CDR3 has 12 amino acids. Trimming removed 7 bases at V and 6 bases at J, with 13 bases between. CDR3 region: CASNTDTSEQYF. The CDR3 DNA sequence: TGTGCCAGCAATACGGACACCAGCGAGCAGTACTTC.

The gene calls are TRBV5-1 and TRBJ2-7; 14 bases map to TRBD2. CDR3 length: 18 amino acids. V trimming: 3 bases; J trimming: 0 bases; junction bases outside the gene matches: 8. Germline assignment: CDR1 SGHRS and CDR2 YFSETQ. CDR3 coding DNA: TGCGCCAGCAGCTCCGGACTAGCGGGAGGTCCTAACTCCTACGAGCAGTACTTC. Translation: CASSSGLAGGPNSYEQYF.

V and J are TRBV6-1 and TRBJ2-3; the match to TRBD1 covers 9 bases. V lost 6 bases, J lost 4 bases, and 5 bases stayed unmatched. This CDR3 region has 14 residues. The V gene's germline CDR1 is MNHNS and CDR2 SASEGT. CDR3 in DNA: TGTGCCAGCAGCCAAAGGACAGGGGCAGATACGCAGTATTTT. This codes for CASSQRTGADTQYF.

In this sample, this clone turned up once. The chain uses TRBV30 and TRBJ2-1; 11 bases agree with TRBD1. Germline CDR1 and CDR2: GTSNPN and SVGIG (reference sequence). CDR3 length equals 15 residues. V shed 2 bases, J shed 4 bases, and the junction held 4 bases outside the gene matches. CDR3 region: CAWSFRDRGYNEQFF. CDR3 DNA sequence: TGTGCCTGGAGTTTCCGGGACAGGGGGTACAATGAGCAGTTCTTC.

The chain has TRBV5-1 and TRBJ2-3; D is perhaps TRBD2 (5 bases). The V and J ends lost 0 bases and 0 bases respectively, with 11 bases between them. The germline V gene has CDR1 SGHRS and CDR2 YFSETQ. The CDR3 runs 16 residues. In nucleotides, the CDR3 is TGCGCCAGCAGCTTGGGTCCTAGCTCGAGCACAGATACGCAGTATTTT. It codes for CASSLGPSSSTDTQYF.

There are many counts of this clone. The CDR3 is CASSEGGTYEQYF. The CDR3 bases are TGCGCCAGCAGCGAGGGCGGCACCTACGAGCAGTACTTC. This chain uses TRBV5-1 with TRBJ2-7, with D perhaps matching TRBD2 (5 bases). This CDR3 has 13 residues. Deletions cut 4 bases from V and 2 bases from J, with 10 bases between. In germline, CDR1 is SGHRS, CDR2 YFSETQ.

This chain links TRBV28 with TRBJ2-1; TRBD2 matches 10 bases. CDR3 length: 13 residues. CDR1 and CDR2 (germline): MDHEN, SYDVKM. V trimming: 8 bases; J trimming: 8 bases; junction bases outside the gene matches: 6. The CDR3 region is CASGLAARYEQFF. The DNA for the CDR3 is TGTGCCAGCGGACTAGCGGCTAGGTATGAGCAGTTCTTC.

The genes are TRBV5-1 and TRBJ1-1; 7 positions agree with TRBD1. The V gene end was trimmed by 3 bases and the J gene end by 0 bases; junction bases not matched to a gene: 2. CDR1 SGHRS and CDR2 YFSETQ come from the germline V gene. The CDR3 consists of 14 residues. CDR3 coding DNA: TGCGCCAGCAGCTGGGGACAGATGAACACTGAAGCTTTCTTT. Translated: CASSWGQMNTEAFF.

This chain connects TRBV19 to TRBJ1-1; D gene uncertain. This CDR3 comprises 13 residues. Trimming removed 6 bases at V and 1 base at J, with 9 bases between. Germline V gives CDR1 LNHDA, CDR2 SQIVND (reference sequence). CDR3 in DNA: TGTGCCAGTAGGACTATGGCGAACACTGAAGCTTTCTTT. Translated, it gives CASRTMANTEAFF. Using reference TRBV19 and TRBJ1-1 for the parts outside the CDR3, the full variable domain is DGGITQSPKYLFRKEGQNVTLSCEQNLNHDAMYWYRQDPGQGLRLIYYSQIVNDFQKGDIAEGYSVSREKKESFPLTVTSAQKNPTAFYLCASRTMANTEAFFGQGTRLTVV.

The rearrangement uses TRBV7-6 and TRBJ1-4; 9 bases fit TRBD1. Trimming at V came to 3 bases and at J to 4 bases, leaving 6 bases not matched to a gene. Germline CDR1 is SGHVS and CDR2 is FNYEAQ. The CDR3 consists of 16 residues. The CDR3 protein is CASSFITGQGNEKLFF. Here the CDR3 DNA reads TGTGCCAGCAGCTTTATCACGGGACAGGGTAATGAAAAACTGTTTTTT. Full variable domain (missing parts from reference TRBV7-6 and TRBJ1-4): GAGVSQSPRYKVTKRGQDVALRCDPISGHVSLYWYRQALGQGPEFLTYFNYEAQQDKSGLPNDRFSAERPEGSISTLTIQRTEQRDSAMYRCASSFITGQGNEKLFFGSGTQLSVL.

This clone was counted between two and nine times. CDR3 protein: CASSDGFAAGSTDTQYF. The CDR3 DNA reads TGTGCCAGCAGCGATGGGTTCGCGGCAGGGTCTACAGATACGCAGTATTTT. The chain is built from TRBV5-5 and TRBJ2-3; perhaps TRBD1 as D (5 bases). Trimming shortened V by 4 bases and J by 3 bases, and 21 bases separated the two germline ends. This CDR3 contains 17 residues. Looked up from germline, CDR1 is SGHKS and CDR2 is YYEKEE (reference sequence).

This sequence joins TRBV18 and TRBJ1-1, with no clear D. Germline V CDR1 and CDR2: KGHSH, LQKENI. The CDR3 contains 13 residues. Trimming pared 0 bases from V and 3 bases from J, leaving 5 bases between. Written as DNA, the CDR3 is TGTGCCAGCTCACCACCGGAGGACACTGAAGCTTTCTTT. Its protein product is CASSPPEDTEAFF.

The chain has TRBV4-1 and TRBJ2-1; the D is unclear. This CDR3 is built from 16 residues. Germline CDR1 reads MGHRA; CDR2 reads YSYEKL. Trimming shortened V by 1 base and J by 0 bases, and 10 bases separated the two germline ends. The CDR3 region has the DNA TGCGCCAGCAGCCAAGTCCCTCCGAGCTCCTACAATGAGCAGTTCTTC. Protein product: CASSQVPPSSYNEQFF.

The rearrangement links TRBV7-3 to TRBJ1-6; 7 nucleotides agree with TRBD1. The CDR3 contains 16 residues. Trimming took 2 bases from V and 10 from J; bases not matched to a gene: 11. CDR1 and CDR2 (germline): SGHTA, FQGTGA. The CDR3: CASSLWQQGSGSPLHF. The CDR3 region has the DNA TGTGCCAGCAGCTTATGGCAACAGGGGAGCGGATCACCCCTCCACTTT. The full variable domain, rest sourced from reference TRBV7-3 and TRBJ1-6, is GAGVSQTPSNKVTEKGKYVELRCDPISGHTALYWYRQSLGQGPEFLIYFQGTGAADDSGLPNDRFFAVRPEGSVSTLKIQRTERGDSAVYLCASSLWQQGSGSPLHFGNGTRLTVT.

V and J are TRBV9 and TRBJ2-7; TRBD1 agrees at 7 bases. Germline CDR1 and CDR2: SGDLS and YYNGEE. J was trimmed by 4 bases and V by 6 bases; bases with no gene match: 13. The CDR3 sequence is 15 residues long. The CDR3, as DNA: TGTGCCAGCACCCCGAGTCCCACAGGGGAGTACGAGCAGTACTTC. This translates into CASTPSPTGEYEQYF.

The chain recombines TRBV7-2 with TRBJ1-5; the D gene is possibly TRBD1 (6 bases). This CDR3 contains 13 residues. Germline V gives CDR1 SGHTA, CDR2 FQGNSA. Between the trimmed V and J ends, which lost 4 bases and 7 bases, there was a span of 11 bases. The CDR3 nucleotides are TGTGCCAGCAGCTGGGGGCGGGGGCAGCCCCAGCATTTT. It translates to CASSWGRGQPQHF.

This chain connects TRBV29-1 to TRBJ1-1; D unresolved. This CDR3 is built from 12 residues. V lost 7 bases and J 6 bases, leaving 15 bases between the germline ends. Germline V gene data show CDR1 as SQVTM and CDR2 as ANQGSEA. The CDR3 DNA is TGCAGCGCCACTATGGCAGCGGCTGAAGCTTTCTTT. This translates into CSATMAAAEAFF. Together with reference TRBV29-1 and TRBJ1-1, the CDR3 gives the full variable domain: SAVISQKPSRDICQRGTSLTIQCQVDSQVTMMFWYRQQPGQSLTLIATANQGSEATYESGFVIDKFPISRPNLTFSTLTVSNMSPEDSSIYLCSATMAAAEAFFGQGTRLTVV.

V and J are TRBV2 and TRBJ2-5, with D unclear. The length of the CDR3 is 14 residues. Between the trimmed V and J ends, which lost 3 bases and 1 base, there was a span of 9 bases. Germline loops: CDR1 SNHLY, CDR2 FYNNEI. This CDR3 reads CASSDFSPQETQYF. The DNA for the CDR3 is TGTGCCAGCAGTGACTTTTCTCCCCAAGAGACCCAGTACTTC. The variable domain in full, with the rest retrieved from reference TRBV2 and TRBJ2-5, is EPEVTQTPSHQVTQMGQEVILRCVPISNHLYFYWYRQILGQKVEFLVSFYNNEISEKSEIFDDQFSVERPDGSNFTLKIRSTKLEDSAMYFCASSDFSPQETQYFGPGTRLLVL.

This chain joins TRBV7-9 and TRBJ1-4; a possible D gene is TRBD1 (5 bases). The CDR3 loop spans 13 amino acids. With 4 bases removed from V and 8 bases from J, the gap between germline ends came to 11 bases. The germline CDR1 and CDR2 sequences are SEHNR and FQNEAQ (reference sequence). CDR3 DNA sequence: TGTGCCAGCAGCTCGGCGGGGGGGGAAAAACTGTTTTTT. Encoded protein: CASSSAGGEKLFF.

This clone came up once. The chain carries TRBV4-2 and TRBJ2-1, with 8 nucleotides matching TRBD2. The CDR3 extends over 15 amino acids. V trimming: 1 base; J trimming: 2 bases; junction bases outside the gene matches: 1. In germline, CDR1 is LGHNA, CDR2 YNFKEQ. The chain's CDR3 is CASSQAGGTYNEQFF. CDR3 coding DNA: TGTGCCAGCAGCCAAGCGGGGGGGACCTACAATGAGCAGTTCTTC.

V and J are TRBV18 and TRBJ1-1; 9 bases line up with TRBD1. CDR1 KGHSH and CDR2 LQKENI come from the germline V gene. V shed 3 bases and J 1 base; nucleotides not matched to a gene: 12. This CDR3 region has 18 residues. The CDR3 sequence is CASSPRGLQGARNTEAFF. The CDR3 bases are TGTGCCAGCTCACCGAGGGGCCTACAGGGGGCAAGGAACACTGAAGCTTTCTTT.

The CDR3 bases are TGTGCCAGCAGCCAAGGTCATGGCATTGAAGCTTTCTTT. It is translated as CASSQGHGIEAFF. The chain couples TRBV14 to TRBJ1-1, with D unclear. Trimming took off 1 base at V and 7 bases at J, with 10 bases between the two ends. CDR1 SGHDN and CDR2 FVKESK come from the germline V gene. The CDR3 totals 13 residues. Based on the CDR3 plus reference TRBV14 and TRBJ1-1, the full variable domain is EAGVTQFPSHSVIEKGQTVTLRCDPISGHDNLYWYRRVMGKEIKFLLHFVKESKQDESGMPNNRFLAERTGGTYSTLKVQPAELEDSGVYFCASSQGHGIEAFFGQGTRLTVV.